Following are 32 T cell receptor beta chains from one sample sequenced in a study of blood T cell repertoires in COVID-19. Clones were sequenced by immunoSEQ multiplex PCR, and TCRdb holds only the in-frame ones, with some missing. Of over 200,000 clones in the sample, 80% to 90% were seen once. Sequences were obtained from peripheral blood. These receptors all stem from a man aged 40-50 years with active or convalescent COVID-19.

This sequence joins TRBV5-1 and TRBJ2-2; perhaps TRBD2 as D (6 bases). In germline, CDR1 is SGHRS, CDR2 YFSETQ. CDR3 length equals 16 residues. V was pared by 7 bases and J by 2 bases, with 18 bases between. CDR3 coding DNA: TGCGCCAGCGTTCTGTCCCCGGGGGTCAACACCGGGGAGCTGTTTTTT. Amino acid sequence: CASVLSPGVNTGELFF.

This clone was counted between two and nine times. The chain employs TRBV29-1 and TRBJ1-3; D remains unclear. The CDR3 loop spans 12 amino acids. Germline V gives CDR1 SQVTM, CDR2 ANQGSEA. DNA of the CDR3: TGCATCTGGAGGGACTCTGGAAACACCATATATTTT. Its translation: CIWRDSGNTIYF.

The rearrangement joins TRBV20-1 to TRBJ1-1; 7 nucleotides match TRBD1. Germline values: CDR1 DFQATT, CDR2 SNEGSKA (reference sequence). The CDR3 is 11 residues long. Trimming removed 3 bases from V and 8 bases from J; junction bases left unmatched: 3. The CDR3 here is CSARQGVEAFF. The CDR3 region has the DNA TGCAGTGCTAGGCAGGGGGTAGAAGCTTTCTTT.

In DNA, the CDR3 is TGTGCCACCAGTGGCAGCCCCGGGGCCGGGACAGCGAAAGAGACCCAGTACTTC. Translating it yields CATSGSPGAGTAKETQYF. The chain employs TRBV24-1 and TRBJ2-5; 7 positions match TRBD1. With V trimmed by 5 bases and J by 3 bases, 17 bases remained unmatched. Germline-derived CDR1 and CDR2 are KGHDR and SFDVKD. CDR3 size: 18 residues.

This chain connects TRBV3-1 (or the pseudogene TRBV3-2) to TRBJ2-1; D remains ambiguous. Trimming shortened V by 0 bases and J by 6 bases, and 6 bases separated the two germline ends. Germline V gene sequence: CDR1 LGHDT, CDR2 YNNKEL (reference sequence). This CDR3 spans 13 amino acids. The CDR3 sequence is CASSQDRLNEQFF. The CDR3 DNA is TGTGCCAGCAGCCAAGATCGTCTCAATGAGCAGTTCTTC.

The V and J genes are TRBV27 and TRBJ1-5; 8 positions agree with TRBD1. This CDR3 spans 15 amino acids. The germline gives CDR1 MNHEY, CDR2 SMNVEV (reference sequence). After removal of 6 bases from V and 5 bases from J, the junction contained 9 bases not matched to a gene. DNA of the CDR3: TGTGCCAGCAGCGGTACGACAGGGGCATATCAGCCCCAGCATTTT. As protein: CASSGTTGAYQPQHF.

CDR3 residues: CASSPGQGGREQYF. The CDR3 DNA sequence: TGTGCCAGCAGTCCAGGACAGGGCGGGCGGGAGCAGTACTTC. This chain joins TRBV27 and TRBJ2-7; 8 nucleotides line up with TRBD1. Trimming removed 5 bases from V and 7 bases from J; junction bases left unmatched: 10. The CDR3 is made up of 14 amino acids. The germline V gene has CDR1 MNHEY and CDR2 SMNVEV (reference sequence).

V is TRBV7-2 and J is TRBJ1-1, with D tentatively TRBD1 (5 bases). Between the trimmed V and J ends, which lost 3 bases and 2 bases, there was a span of 10 bases. CDR3 length: 14 amino acids. Germline lookup yields CDR1 SGHTA and CDR2 FQGNSA. CDR3 loop: CASSFKGFNTEAFF. The CDR3 region has the DNA TGTGCCAGCAGCTTCAAGGGGTTTAACACTGAAGCTTTCTTT. The whole variable domain, filled in from reference TRBV7-2 and TRBJ1-1, reads GAGVSQSPSNKVTEKGKDVELRCDPISGHTALYWYRQSLGQGLEFLIYFQGNSAPDKSGLPSDRFSAERTGGSVSTLTIQRTQQEDSAVYLCASSFKGFNTEAFFGQGTRLTVV.

A single count supports this clone. V is TRBV25-1 and J is TRBJ2-6; 9 positions agree with TRBD1. After removal of 7 bases from V and 0 bases from J, the junction contained 7 bases not matched to a gene. From germline, CDR1 is MGHDK and CDR2 SYGVNS. This CDR3 is built from 17 residues. This CDR3 is CASTPGQGISGANVLTF. The CDR3 coding sequence is TGTGCCAGCACCCCGGGACAGGGCATCTCTGGGGCCAACGTCCTGACTTTC.

The chain uses TRBV3-1 (or the pseudogene TRBV3-2) and TRBJ2-3; 7 nucleotides line up with TRBD2. Per germline, CDR1 LGHDT and CDR2 YNNKEL (reference sequence). After removal of 3 bases from V and 4 bases from J, the junction contained 7 bases not matched to a gene. The CDR3 consists of 15 residues. The CDR3 spells CASSHVSGNADTQYF. The CDR3 DNA is TGTGCCAGCAGCCATGTGAGCGGGAACGCAGATACGCAGTATTTT.

The chain links TRBV6-6 to TRBJ1-4, with D possibly being TRBD1 (6 bases). This CDR3 region has 16 residues. Germline CDR1 is MNHNY and CDR2 is SVGAGI (reference sequence). The V and J ends lost 10 bases and 7 bases respectively, with 25 bases between them. This CDR3 is CATRGAGTDNGEKLFF. CDR3 nucleotides: TGTGCCACCCGGGGGGCAGGGACGGATAACGGTGAAAAACTGTTTTTT.

The V and J genes are TRBV2 and TRBJ2-5; 15 nucleotides align to TRBD2. Germline V lookup: CDR1 SNHLY, CDR2 FYNNEI. This CDR3 is built from 17 residues. V dropped 5 bases and J dropped 4; count of bases not matched to a gene: 8. In nucleotides, the CDR3 is TGTGCCAGCAGTCGATGGACTAGCGGGAGGGCCACAGAGACCCAGTACTTC. Its protein product is CASSRWTSGRATETQYF.

This sequence joins TRBV7-8 and TRBJ1-4; D might be TRBD1 (6 bases). The CDR3 is made up of 16 amino acids. The germline V gene has CDR1 SGHVS and CDR2 FQNEAQ. The V and J ends lost 5 bases and 8 bases respectively, with 21 bases between them. The DNA for the CDR3 is TGTGCCAGCAGCCCCTACCAGGGGCAGGTGGGGGAAAAACTGTTTTTT. It yields the protein CASSPYQGQVGEKLFF. The full variable domain, with the rest looked up from reference TRBV7-8 and TRBJ1-4, is GAGVSQSPRYKVAKRGQDVALRCDPISGHVSLFWYQQALGQGPEFLTYFQNEAQLDKSGLPSDRFFAERPEGSVSTLKIQRTQQEDSAVYLCASSPYQGQVGEKLFFGSGTQLSVL.

The rearrangement links TRBV29-1 to TRBJ2-1; D possibly corresponds to TRBD1 (6 bases). Germline V gene data show CDR1 as SQVTM and CDR2 as ANQGSEA. This CDR3 has 12 amino acids. Trimming cost V 1 base and J 5 bases, with 6 bases left between them. In DNA form, the CDR3 reads TGCAGCGTTGAAGGGACAGACAATGAGCAGTTCTTC. Translation gives CSVEGTDNEQFF.

The chain employs TRBV30 and TRBJ2-7, with 9 bases that match TRBD1. CDR1 GTSNPN and CDR2 SVGIG come from the germline V gene (reference sequence). CDR3 size: 15 residues. V gave up 2 bases and J gave up 5 bases; unmatched junction bases: 10. The CDR3 DNA follows: TGTGCCTGGAGTATCCCCGGGACAGGGATCGACGAGCAGTACTTC. It translates to CAWSIPGTGIDEQYF.

This clone came up a few times. The rearrangement links TRBV30 to TRBJ1-1; 8 bases fit TRBD1. The CDR3 is 13 amino acids. V lost 2 bases to trimming and J lost 3 bases; unmatched junction nucleotides: 2. CDR1 and CDR2 from the germline V gene are GTSNPN and SVGIG (reference sequence). The CDR3: CAWSRQGYTEAFF. The CDR3 coding sequence is TGTGCCTGGAGTAGACAGGGGTACACTGAAGCTTTCTTT.

V usage is TRBV11-1 and J usage is TRBJ1-2; D may be TRBD1 (5 bases). Looked up from germline, CDR1 is SGHAT and CDR2 is FQDESV (reference sequence). The CDR3 loop spans 13 amino acids. Trimming took 5 bases from V and 5 from J, leaving 12 bases between them. CDR3 DNA sequence: TGTGCCAGCAGCCTGACAGAGAGGTATGGCTACACCTTC. It translates to CASSLTERYGYTF.

This sequence joins TRBV4-2 and TRBJ1-1, with no clear D. This CDR3 has 12 residues. Germline V gene data show CDR1 as LGHNA and CDR2 as YNFKEQ. V was cut by 5 bases and J by 8 bases, with 12 bases left in between. The CDR3 nucleotides are TGTGCCAGCAGCAAACAAAGGGAGGAAGCTTTCTTT. Protein sequence: CASSKQREEAFF.

Here the CDR3 DNA reads TGTGCCAGCAGCAAACCGGGGACAGCCCTGCTCGGAAACACCATATATTTT. Protein: CASSKPGTALLGNTIYF. V usage is TRBV21-1 and J usage is TRBJ1-3; TRBD1 is taken as the D call from the table, unchecked against the DNA. TRBV21-1 is noted as a pseudogene. The CDR3 is 17 residues long.

In DNA, the CDR3 is TGTGCCAGCAAACCTCCTACTAACTATGGCTACACCTTC. Protein product: CASKPPTNYGYTF. V usage is TRBV28 and J usage is TRBJ1-2; the D is unclear. The CDR3 is 13 residues long. Germline V lookup: CDR1 MDHEN, CDR2 SYDVKM. Trimming stripped 7 bases from V and 0 bases from J, with 9 bases between.

The chain uses TRBV10-3 and TRBJ2-7, with TRBD1 as a possible D gene (5 bases). The CDR3 is made up of 13 amino acids. Germline CDR1 and CDR2: ENHRY and SYGVKD. V lost 3 bases, J lost 2 bases, and 8 bases lay in between. This CDR3 reads CAISESDTYEQYF. The CDR3 DNA reads as TGTGCCATCAGTGAATCGGACACCTACGAGCAGTACTTC.

Here the CDR3 DNA reads TGTGCCAGCAACCGACTTAGCTATGGCTACACCTTC. Protein product: CASNRLSYGYTF. V is TRBV28 and J is TRBJ1-2; D remains ambiguous. The ends were cut back, 7 bases at V and 4 bases at J, with 10 bases in the middle. CDR1 is MDHEN, CDR2 SYDVKM, per germline. The CDR3 runs 12 residues.

V is TRBV13 and J is TRBJ1-3; D possibly corresponds to TRBD1 (5 bases). The CDR3 extends over 18 amino acids. Germline V gene data show CDR1 as PRHDT and CDR2 as FYEKMQ (reference sequence). Trimming stripped 5 bases from V and 7 bases from J, with 27 bases between. The DNA of the CDR3 is TGTGCCAGCAGCCTCCACCGACAGAGACTCCTGGGGGGGAACACCATATATTTT. Translated, it gives CASSLHRQRLLGGNTIYF.

The CDR3, as DNA: TGTGCCAGCAGTTACCTTCTCTCTGGGGCCAACGTCCTGACTTTC. Amino acids: CASSYLLSGANVLTF. The rearrangement uses TRBV6-5 and TRBJ2-6; D is undetermined. The V end was cut by 2 bases, the J end by 0 bases, with 5 bases between. The CDR3 spans 15 residues. Germline loops: CDR1 MNHEY, CDR2 SVGAGI.

This chain connects TRBV7-8 to TRBJ1-2; 10 bases match TRBD1. The CDR3 has 16 amino acids. The ends lost 0 bases at V and 4 bases at J; junction bases unmatched: 5. Per germline, CDR1 SGHVS and CDR2 FQNEAQ. For the CDR3, the DNA is TGTGCCAGCAGCTTAGCGCGGACAGGGGGTGGCTATGGCTACACCTTC. It codes for CASSLARTGGGYGYTF.

V usage is TRBV10-3 and J usage is TRBJ1-6; D possibly corresponds to TRBD1 (5 bases). The V gene lost 0 bases and the J gene lost 1 base, with 10 bases spanning the gap. This CDR3 is 17 amino acids long. In germline, CDR1 is ENHRY, CDR2 SYGVKD. CDR3 sequence: CAISESRGESYNSPLHF. In nucleotides, the CDR3 is TGTGCCATCAGTGAGTCTCGGGGGGAATCCTATAATTCACCCCTCCACTTT.

To note about this clone: The germline gene is not matched at one end of the junction; a read error may be the cause. The chain carries TRBV27 and TRBJ1-2; D unclear. There are 12 residues in the CDR3. Germline CDR1 and CDR2: MNHEY and SMNVEV (reference sequence). CDR3 residues: CASRSLNYRYTF. CDR3 bases: TGTGCCAGTCGATCCCTTAACTATCGCTACACCTTC.

The count of this clone is one. The CDR3 loop reads CASSYSGTSTHEQYF. Written as DNA, the CDR3 is TGTGCCAGCAGTTACTCGGGGACTAGCACGCACGAGCAGTACTTC. The V and J genes are TRBV6-5 and TRBJ2-7; 9 positions agree with TRBD2. This CDR3 contains 15 residues. The J segment lost 5 bases and the V segment lost 0 bases, leaving 5 bases of the junction unmatched. The V gene's germline CDR1 is MNHEY and CDR2 SVGAGI.

The CDR3: CASSYRGDIRSEQFF. Written as DNA, the CDR3 is TGTGCCAGCAGTTACAGGGGTGACATTCGTAGTGAGCAGTTCTTC. V and J are TRBV6-6 and TRBJ2-1, with TRBD1 as a possible D gene (5 bases). The CDR3 contains 15 residues. Germline V gene sequence: CDR1 MNHNY, CDR2 SVGAGI (reference sequence). The V and J ends lost 2 bases and 9 bases respectively, with 17 bases between them.

The chain uses TRBV9 and TRBJ1-2, with 11 bases matching TRBD1. J lost 4 bases, V lost 4 bases, and 9 bases had no gene match. CDR3 length: 16 residues. Germline V gene data show CDR1 as SGDLS and CDR2 as YYNGEE. CDR3 in DNA: TGTGCCAGCAGCCCCGGGGGACAGGGGGTCGGCTATGGCTACACCTTC. Amino acid sequence: CASSPGGQGVGYGYTF. Combining the CDR3 with reference TRBV9 and TRBJ1-2 gives the whole variable domain DSGVTQTPKHLITATGQRVTLRCSPRSGDLSVYWYQQSLDQGLQFLIQYYNGEERAKGNILERFSAQQFPDLHSELNLSSLELGDSALYFCASSPGGQGVGYGYTFGSGTRLTVV.

This clone was observed a few times. The chain combines TRBV18 with TRBJ2-1; D perhaps matches TRBD1 (5 bases). Germline CDR1 and CDR2: KGHSH and LQKENI. The CDR3 spans 15 residues. The ends were cut back, 0 bases at V and 3 bases at J, with 9 bases in the middle. The CDR3 nucleotides read TGTGCCAGCTCACCACCAAATCAGGGCTACAATGAGCAGTTCTTC. It codes for CASSPPNQGYNEQFF.

The genes are TRBV30 and TRBJ1-2, with no clear D. The V gene lost 2 bases and the J gene lost 9 bases, with 13 bases spanning the gap. In germline, CDR1 is GTSNPN, CDR2 SVGIG (reference sequence). The CDR3 has 12 amino acids. Here the CDR3 reads CAWSPGPSSYTF. The CDR3 region has the DNA TGTGCCTGGAGTCCGGGTCCGTCGAGCTACACCTTC.